This TCR beta chain was sequenced during a study of Graves' ophthalmopathy and Graves' hyperthyroidism. The study excluded patients with other autoimmune diseases, uncontrolled infections, pregnancy or lactation. The study, taken as a whole, reports: The model predicted ophthalmopathy progression with about 70% sensitivity and around 72% specificity.

The authors amplified TCR beta CDR3 regions from RNA transcripts. HTBI primers were used in a first-round RT-PCR, which preceded a second-round multiplex PCR. TCRdb redid the calling of the multiplex PCR reads with MiXCR, one entry per CDR3 protein. The table records under 350,000 distinct CDR3 sequences, about a sixth of them present only once. The V and J ends lost 2 bases and 2 bases respectively, with 14 bases between them. The germline V gene has CDR1 SGHRS and CDR2 YFSETQ. This CDR3 comprises 15 residues. This clonotype was seen many times. Its antigen remains unidentified. The chain carries TRBV5-1 and TRBJ2-7; D tentatively reads TRBD1 or TRBD2 (6 bases each). The receptor was derived from an adult man with Graves' ophthalmopathy. Sequencing was performed on peripheral blood. The DNA of the CDR3 is TGCGCCAGCAGCTTTGGGCCGGGGGCTCCCTACGAGCAGTACTTC. As protein: CASSFGPGAPYEQYF.